What follows are 30 T cell receptor beta chains derived from one specimen sequenced in a study of T cell repertoires in cytomegalovirus infection. TCRdb re-analysed the reads in MiXCR, keeping a single row per CDR3 protein. The table lists around 530,000 distinct CDR3 sequences, approximately 15% of them singletons, with roughly a quarter in the top ten. The sequenced sample consisted of CD8+ T cells from PBMCs. The receptors were gathered from a human donor in good health (CMV status not recorded). Some clones in this sample may be carry-over from other donors' samples.

This clonotype has just a few counts. The J gene is TRBJ2-5, the V gene TRBV28; perhaps D is TRBD1 or TRBD2 (5 bases each). Germline CDR1 reads MDHEN; CDR2 reads SYDVKM. CDR3 size: 12 residues. Deletions cut 8 bases from V and 3 bases from J, with 10 bases between. The CDR3: CASEGWEETQYF. The DNA of the CDR3 is TGTGCCAGCGAGGGGTGGGAAGAGACCCAGTACTTC.

The gene calls are TRBV5-1 and TRBJ2-1, with TRBD2 as a possible D gene (6 bases). The CDR3 spans 14 residues. CDR1 is SGHRS, CDR2 YFSETQ, per germline. Trimming shortened V by 4 bases and J by 5 bases, and 13 bases separated the two germline ends. The CDR3 sequence is CASSLEGLDNEQFF. The CDR3 DNA follows: TGCGCCAGCAGCCTGGAGGGTTTGGACAATGAGCAGTTCTTC.

This clonotype appeared many times. The chain recombines TRBV7-6 with TRBJ1-1; 7 bases are shared with TRBD1. CDR3 size: 16 residues. V dropped 1 base and J dropped 1; count of bases not matched to a gene: 6. Germline CDR1 and CDR2: SGHVS and FNYEAQ. In DNA form, the CDR3 reads TGTGCCAGCAGCTTAGGTCACAGGGGACCGAACACTGAAGCTTTCTTT. Protein product: CASSLGHRGPNTEAFF.

This clonotype was counted many times. V is TRBV7-2 and J is TRBJ2-7; 8 nucleotides line up with TRBD2. Germline trimming cut 3 bases from V and 0 bases from J; bases unmatched to any gene: 4. Germline V CDR1 and CDR2: SGHTA, FQGNSA. CDR3 length: 15 residues. The CDR3 loop is CASSFALAGSYEQYF. The CDR3, as DNA: TGTGCCAGCAGCTTTGCGCTAGCGGGCTCCTACGAGCAGTACTTC.

This clonotype was detected many times. The rearrangement uses TRBV7-2 and TRBJ2-3; D is unresolved. There are 14 residues in the CDR3. Germline assignment: CDR1 SGHTA and CDR2 FQGNSA. V was pared by 1 base and J by 2 bases, with 7 bases between. DNA of the CDR3: TGTGCCAGCAGCTTAGGACCATACACAGATACGCAGTATTTT. Amino acid sequence: CASSLGPYTDTQYF.

This rearrangement joins TRBV4-1 to TRBJ2-1; 7 bases match TRBD2. With V trimmed by 3 bases and J by 9 bases, 5 bases remained unmatched. CDR3 length: 13 residues. Per germline, CDR1 MGHRA and CDR2 YSYEKL. The CDR3, as DNA: TGCGCCAGCAGCCAGGGAGGGAGACTTGAGCAGTTCTTC. Translated: CASSQGGRLEQFF.

This clonotype has at least ten counts. V gene TRBV7-6 combines with J gene TRBJ2-1; tentatively, D is TRBD2 (7 bases). From germline, CDR1 is SGHVS and CDR2 FNYEAQ. With 1 base removed from V and 9 bases from J, the gap between germline ends came to 25 bases. The CDR3 extends over 18 amino acids. In DNA, the CDR3 is TGTGCCAGCAGCTTAGTAGGAAGGGGGGGGCCAAGGTCGGGTGAGCAGTTCTTC. Translated, it gives CASSLVGRGGPRSGEQFF.

Remarks on this clonotype: This could be a read error, since a much larger clone is one nucleotide away. The genes are TRBV27 and TRBJ2-7; D unresolved. In germline, CDR1 is MNHEY, CDR2 SMNVEV (reference sequence). The CDR3 totals 15 residues. Between the trimmed V and J ends, which lost 3 bases and 1 base, there was a span of 13 bases. The CDR3 sequence: CASSFSSPGSYEQYF. The CDR3 region has the DNA TGTGCCAGCAGTTTCTCAAGCCCCGGGTCCTACGAGCAGTACTTC.

This chain connects TRBV2 to TRBJ1-1, with D uncertain. The length of the CDR3 is 15 residues. V was trimmed by 7 bases and J by 7 bases, leaving 22 bases between them. Germline lookup yields CDR1 SNHLY and CDR2 FYNNEI. The CDR3 DNA reads as TGTGCCAGCAAACGCAGTTTTTTGGGTAGCAATGAAGCTTTCTTT. Amino acid sequence: CASKRSFLGSNEAFF.

A note on this clonotype: A much larger clone differs from this one at a single base, so this may be a read error. The V call is TRBV12-3 or TRBV12-4, the J call TRBJ1-5; possibly TRBD1 for D (5 bases). Trimming removed 8 bases from V and 1 base from J, with 21 bases in between. This CDR3 spans 17 amino acids. The CDR3 spells CASPYRAQQVSNQPQHF. The CDR3 region has the DNA TGTGCCAGCCCGTATAGGGCGCAACAGGTAAGCAATCAGCCCCAGCATTTT.

This chain uses TRBV20-1 with TRBJ1-4; D unresolved. The CDR3 has 14 residues. Germline lookup yields CDR1 DFQATT and CDR2 SNEGSKA (reference sequence). V dropped 3 bases and J dropped 8 bases, with 16 bases sitting between them. Here the CDR3 DNA reads TGCAGTGCTAGTCCAGAGTACGCAGAGGAAAAACTGTTTTTT. It translates to CSASPEYAEEKLFF.

To note about this clonotype: A read error may be the cause here, since a much bigger clone is one base away. This CDR3 is missing its conserved last phenylalanine or tryptophan, likely due to a read error. This sequence joins TRBV25-1 and TRBJ2-7, with D unclear. Looked up from germline, CDR1 is MGHDK and CDR2 is SYGVNS. V dropped 3 bases and J dropped 2 bases, with 8 bases sitting between them. The length of the CDR3 is 13 residues. CDR3 DNA sequence: TGTGCCAGCAGTGATCCTTTGACCTACGAGCAGTACTTA. This codes for CASSDPLTYEQYL.

As to this clonotype: A much larger clone lies one base from this, so it may be a read error. This chain links TRBV7-9 with TRBJ2-3; D ambiguous. This CDR3 spans 15 amino acids. Trimming left V 1 base short and J 6 bases short, with 14 bases between. CDR1 and CDR2 (germline): SEHNR, FQNEAQ (reference sequence). CDR3 region: CASSLERKSADTQYF. In DNA, the CDR3 is TGTGCCAGCAGCTTAGAGAGAAAGAGTGCCGATACGCAGTATTTT.

This clonotype was seen a few times. The chain employs TRBV11-1 and TRBJ1-1; tentative D call: TRBD1 (6 bases). This CDR3 region has 14 residues. V was pared by 2 bases and J by 6 bases, with 13 bases between. Germline CDR1 is SGHAT and CDR2 is FQDESV (reference sequence). The DNA for the CDR3 is TGTGCCAGCAGCTTAAGGGGGACTCCATCTGAAGCTTTCTTT. Translation gives CASSLRGTPSEAFF. Looking up the rest from reference TRBV11-1 and TRBJ1-1 gives the full variable domain: EAEVAQSPRYKITEKSQAVAFWCDPISGHATLYWYRQILGQGPELLVQFQDESVVDDSQLPKDRFSAERLKGVDSTLKIQPAELGDSAMYLCASSLRGTPSEAFFGQGTRLTVV.

This clonotype was picked up many times. The chain carries TRBV19 and TRBJ1-1, with D tentatively TRBD1 (6 bases). The CDR3 contains 12 residues. Trimming left V 2 bases short and J 8 bases short, with 9 bases between. From germline, CDR1 is LNHDA and CDR2 SQIVND (reference sequence). This CDR3 reads CASSINGGEAFF. As DNA, the CDR3 is TGTGCCAGTAGTATAAATGGGGGCGAAGCTTTCTTT.

The chain is built from TRBV30 and TRBJ2-3; 8 bases map to TRBD1. The CDR3 extends over 16 amino acids. Trimming cost V 1 base and J 1 base; bases outside gene matches: 7. Germline V CDR1 and CDR2: GTSNPN, SVGIG (reference sequence). CDR3 sequence (DNA): TGTGCCTGGAGTGGAATCAGGGGGCTGGGCACAGATACGCAGTATTTT. Residues: CAWSGIRGLGTDTQYF. The variable domain in full, with the rest retrieved from reference TRBV30 and TRBJ2-3, is SQTIHQWPATLVQPVGSPLSLECTVEGTSNPNLYWYRQAAGRGLQLLFYSVGIGQISSEVPQNLSASRPQDRQFILSSKKLLLSDSGFYLCAWSGIRGLGTDTQYFGPGTRLTVL.

This clonotype was seen ten or more times. The V and J genes are TRBV7-9 and TRBJ2-7, with D possibly being TRBD1 or TRBD2 (5 bases each). Germline CDR1 SEHNR, CDR2 FQNEAQ (reference sequence). CDR3 length: 13 residues. With 4 bases removed from V and 3 bases from J, the gap between germline ends came to 10 bases. CDR3: CASSSWDLYEQYF. CDR3 sequence (DNA): TGTGCCAGCAGCTCGTGGGACCTCTACGAGCAGTACTTC.

The chain uses TRBV28 and TRBJ2-2, with 10 bases fitting TRBD2. The CDR3 consists of 20 residues. Trimming took 4 bases from V and 1 from J; bases not matched to a gene: 15. Germline loops: CDR1 MDHEN, CDR2 SYDVKM. As DNA, the CDR3 is TGTGCCAGCAGTTCCTCCTGGAAATTACTAGCGGGGCAGAACACCGGGGAGCTGTTTTTT. This codes for CASSSSWKLLAGQNTGELFF. Looking up the rest from reference TRBV28 and TRBJ2-2 gives the full variable domain: DVKVTQSSRYLVKRTGEKVFLECVQDMDHENMFWYRQDPGLGLRLIYFSYDVKMKEKGDIPEGYSVSREKKERFSLILESASTNQTSMYLCASSSSWKLLAGQNTGELFFGEGSRLTVL.

In the case of this clonotype: A clone one base away is much larger, so this may be a read error. This chain joins TRBV11-2 and TRBJ1-2; TRBD1 agrees at 7 bases. Germline V gene sequence: CDR1 SGHAT, CDR2 FQNNGV. This CDR3 is built from 15 residues. CDR3 coding DNA: TGTGCCAGCAGCTTAGAACAGGGGCGAAACTATGTCTACACCTTC. Protein sequence: CASSLEQGRNYVYTF.

This clonotype was detected ten times or more. The chain has TRBV27 and TRBJ2-1; 9 nucleotides agree with TRBD1. CDR1 is MNHEY and CDR2 is SMNVEV in the germline V gene (reference sequence). Trimming cost V 4 bases and J 1 base; bases outside gene matches: 8. There are 17 residues in the CDR3. The CDR3 reads CASSSITTGGSYNEQFF. In DNA form, the CDR3 reads TGTGCCAGCAGTTCCATCACGACAGGGGGATCCTACAATGAGCAGTTCTTC.

This clonotype was seen more than once but under ten times. This chain links TRBV9 with TRBJ1-1, with 7 bases that match TRBD1. CDR1 and CDR2 from the germline V gene are SGDLS and YYNGEE. Trimming removed 4 bases from V and 1 base from J; junction bases left unmatched: 7. The CDR3 contains 15 residues. CDR3 residues: CASSPSGTENTEAFF. The DNA of the CDR3 is TGTGCCAGCAGCCCCTCCGGGACAGAGAACACTGAAGCTTTCTTT. The entire variable domain, with the rest obtained from reference TRBV9 and TRBJ1-1, is as follows: DSGVTQTPKHLITATGQRVTLRCSPRSGDLSVYWYQQSLDQGLQFLIQYYNGEERAKGNILERFSAQQFPDLHSELNLSSLELGDSALYFCASSPSGTENTEAFFGQGTRLTVV.

This clonotype has only a few counts. V and J are TRBV3-1 and TRBJ1-2, with D possibly matching TRBD1 (5 bases). Trimming took off 1 base at V and 8 bases at J, with 11 bases between the two ends. The CDR3 spans 13 residues. Germline values: CDR1 LGHDT, CDR2 YNNKEL (reference sequence). CDR3 bases: TGTGCCAGCAGCCAAGGGCCAGGGTTGGGCTACACCTTC. This codes for CASSQGPGLGYTF. The entire variable domain, with the rest obtained from reference TRBV3-1 and TRBJ1-2, is as follows: DTAVSQTPKYLVTQMGNDKSIKCEQNLGHDTMYWYKQDSKKFLKIMFSYNNKELIINETVPNRFSPKSPDKAHLNLHINSLELGDSAVYFCASSQGPGLGYTFGSGTRLTVV.

About this clonotype: A much larger clone differs by one base, so this may be a read error. This chain links TRBV27 with TRBJ2-2; possibly TRBD2 for D (5 bases). The CDR3 contains 15 residues. V was cut by 6 bases and J by 1 base, with 12 bases left in between. Germline V gene sequence: CDR1 MNHEY, CDR2 SMNVEV (reference sequence). The CDR3 sequence: CASSPIGKNTGELFF. The CDR3 coding sequence is TGTGCCAGCAGCCCTATCGGGAAGAACACCGGGGAGCTGTTTTTT.

The table lists this clonotype with many counts. This chain joins TRBV7-9 and TRBJ2-1, with a possible D match to TRBD2 (5 bases). CDR3 length: 16 residues. With 4 bases removed from V and 8 bases from J, the gap between germline ends came to 21 bases. The germline CDR1 and CDR2 sequences are SEHNR and FQNEAQ (reference sequence). The CDR3 spells CASSSAGLTTPDEQFF. CDR3 nucleotides: TGTGCCAGCAGCTCTGCCGGATTGACTACACCGGATGAGCAGTTCTTC.

In its sample, this clonotype was seen many times. The chain's CDR3 is CASSLAPPNEQFF. CDR3 in DNA: TGTGCCAGCAGCTTAGCACCGCCCAATGAGCAGTTCTTC. This rearrangement joins TRBV7-9 to TRBJ2-1; D not certain. V lost 0 bases, J lost 6 bases, and 6 bases lay in between. This CDR3 region has 13 residues. From germline, CDR1 is SEHNR and CDR2 FQNEAQ (reference sequence).

The CDR3 DNA reads as TGTGCCAGCAGTTACCTCATCCCAACGGCCCCGAACCACTATGGCTACACCTTC. This codes for CASSYLIPTAPNHYGYTF. The V and J genes are TRBV6-5 and TRBJ1-2; no clear D. V lost 2 bases and J 3 bases, leaving 22 bases between the germline ends. The CDR3 spans 18 residues. Per germline, CDR1 MNHEY and CDR2 SVGAGI.

The chain recombines TRBV15 with TRBJ2-3; D is ambiguous. The CDR3 is 14 amino acids. Germline-derived CDR1 and CDR2 are LNHNV and YYDKDF (reference sequence). Trimming took off 0 bases at V and 0 bases at J, with 4 bases between the two ends. The CDR3 here is CATSRDGSTDTQYF. The CDR3 nucleotides are TGTGCCACCAGCAGAGACGGGAGCACAGATACGCAGTATTTT.

Concerning this clonotype: Germline and junction disagree at one end, which may indicate a read error. This chain connects TRBV9 to TRBJ1-1; D ambiguous. The CDR3 is 11 amino acids. CDR1 is SGDLS, CDR2 YYNGEE, per germline. The CDR3: CASSGRTGAWF. CDR3 DNA sequence: TGTGCCAGCAGCGGACGGACTGGAGCTTGGTTT. Full variable domain (remainder filled in from reference TRBV9 and TRBJ1-1): DSGVTQTPKHLITATGQRVTLRCSPRSGDLSVYWYQQSLDQGLQFLIQYYNGEERAKGNILERFSAQQFPDLHSELNLSSLELGDSALYFCASSGRTGAWFGQGTRLTVV.

This clonotype was detected ten times or more. CDR3 amino acids: CASSQSRATNTEAFF. The DNA for the CDR3 is TGTGCCAGCAGCCAAAGTAGGGCTACCAACACTGAAGCTTTCTTT. The V and J genes are TRBV7-9 and TRBJ1-1; D is unresolved. The germline V and J ends were trimmed by 5 bases and 2 bases, with 15 bases remaining between them. This CDR3 is built from 15 residues. CDR1 is SEHNR, CDR2 FQNEAQ, per germline (reference sequence).

The rearrangement links TRBV5-4 to TRBJ2-3; possibly TRBD1 or TRBD2 for D (5 bases each). Trimming stripped 5 bases from V and 4 bases from J, with 17 bases between. CDR1 is SGHNT, CDR2 YYREEE, per germline (reference sequence). This CDR3 has 15 residues. In nucleotides, the CDR3 is TGTGCCAGCAGTTATCGGGGCCCCGGGCCAGATACGCAGTATTTT. Translated: CASSYRGPGPDTQYF. The full variable domain, rest sourced from reference TRBV5-4 and TRBJ2-3, is ETGVTQSPTHLIKTRGQQVTLRCSSQSGHNTVSWYQQALGQGPQFIFQYYREEENGRGNFPPRFSGLQFPNYSSELNVNALELDDSALYLCASSYRGPGPDTQYFGPGTRLTVL.